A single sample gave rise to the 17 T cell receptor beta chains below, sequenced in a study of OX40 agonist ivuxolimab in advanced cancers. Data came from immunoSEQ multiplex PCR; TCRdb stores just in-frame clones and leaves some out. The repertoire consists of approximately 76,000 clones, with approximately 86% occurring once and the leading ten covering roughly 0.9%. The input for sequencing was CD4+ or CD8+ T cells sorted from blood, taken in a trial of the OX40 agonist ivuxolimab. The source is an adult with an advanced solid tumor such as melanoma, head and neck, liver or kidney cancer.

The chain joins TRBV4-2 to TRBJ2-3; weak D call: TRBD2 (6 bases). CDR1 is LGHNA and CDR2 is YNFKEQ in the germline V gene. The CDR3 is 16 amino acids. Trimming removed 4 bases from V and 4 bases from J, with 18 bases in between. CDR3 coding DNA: TGTGCCAGCAGCCTTGGGGGGAGCGCCCGGGCAGATACGCAGTATTTT. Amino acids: CASSLGGSARADTQYF.

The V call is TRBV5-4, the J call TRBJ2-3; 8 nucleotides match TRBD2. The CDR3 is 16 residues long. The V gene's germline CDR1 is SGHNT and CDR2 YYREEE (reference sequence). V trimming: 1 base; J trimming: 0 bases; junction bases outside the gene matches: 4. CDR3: CASSLRTSPSTDTQYF. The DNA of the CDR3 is TGTGCCAGCAGCTTGAGGACTAGCCCTAGCACAGATACGCAGTATTTT. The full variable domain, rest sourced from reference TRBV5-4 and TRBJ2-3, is ETGVTQSPTHLIKTRGQQVTLRCSSQSGHNTVSWYQQALGQGPQFIFQYYREEENGRGNFPPRFSGLQFPNYSSELNVNALELDDSALYLCASSLRTSPSTDTQYFGPGTRLTVL.

CDR3 sequence (DNA): TGTGCCAGCTTACGGGGAAACGAGCAGTACTTC. Encoded protein: CASLRGNEQYF. The chain combines TRBV18 with TRBJ2-7, with D possibly TRBD2 on 5 matching bases. CDR1 KGHSH and CDR2 LQKENI come from the germline V gene. CDR3 size: 11 residues. V was clipped by 7 bases and J by 5 bases, with 9 bases between them.

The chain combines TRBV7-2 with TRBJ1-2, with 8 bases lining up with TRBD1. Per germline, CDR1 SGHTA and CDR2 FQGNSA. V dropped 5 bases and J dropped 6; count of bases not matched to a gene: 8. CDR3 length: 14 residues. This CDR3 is CASSITTGVDGYTF. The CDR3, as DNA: TGTGCCAGCAGCATCACGACAGGGGTCGATGGCTACACCTTC.

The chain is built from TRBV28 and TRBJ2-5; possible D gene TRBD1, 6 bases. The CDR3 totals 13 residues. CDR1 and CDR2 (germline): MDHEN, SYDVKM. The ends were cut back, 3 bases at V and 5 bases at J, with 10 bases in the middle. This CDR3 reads CASSLGAPETQYF. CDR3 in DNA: TGTGCCAGCAGTTTGGGGGCGCCCGAGACCCAGTACTTC.

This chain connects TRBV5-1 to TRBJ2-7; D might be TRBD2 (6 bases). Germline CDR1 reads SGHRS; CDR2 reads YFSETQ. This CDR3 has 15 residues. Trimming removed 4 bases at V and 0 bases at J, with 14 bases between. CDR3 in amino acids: CASSVGTLASYEQYF. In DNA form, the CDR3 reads TGCGCCAGCAGCGTCGGGACTCTCGCCTCCTACGAGCAGTACTTC.

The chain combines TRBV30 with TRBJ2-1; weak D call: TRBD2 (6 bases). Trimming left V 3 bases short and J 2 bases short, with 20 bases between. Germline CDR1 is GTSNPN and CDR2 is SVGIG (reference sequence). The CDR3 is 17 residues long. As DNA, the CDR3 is TGTGCCTGGAGAGGGTTTGGGGGAGGAGGACCCTACAATGAGCAGTTCTTC. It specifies CAWRGFGGGGPYNEQFF.

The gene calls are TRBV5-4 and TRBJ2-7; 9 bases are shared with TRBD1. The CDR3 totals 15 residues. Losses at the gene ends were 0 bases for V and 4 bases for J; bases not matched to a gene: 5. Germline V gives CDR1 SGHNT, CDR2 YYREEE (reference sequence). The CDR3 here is CASSLVGQGTYEQYF. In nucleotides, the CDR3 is TGTGCCAGCAGCTTGGTGGGACAGGGAACTTACGAGCAGTACTTC.

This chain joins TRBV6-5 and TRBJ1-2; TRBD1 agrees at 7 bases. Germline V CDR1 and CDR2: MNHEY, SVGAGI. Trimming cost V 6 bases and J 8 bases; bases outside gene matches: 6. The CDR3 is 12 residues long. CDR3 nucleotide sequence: TGTGCCAGCAGCCACAGGGGCGGCGGCTACACCTTC. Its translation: CASSHRGGGYTF.

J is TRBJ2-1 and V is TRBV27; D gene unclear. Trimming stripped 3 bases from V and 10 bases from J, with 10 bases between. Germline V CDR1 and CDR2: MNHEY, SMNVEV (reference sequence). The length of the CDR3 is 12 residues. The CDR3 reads CASSLNRAEQFF. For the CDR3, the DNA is TGTGCCAGCAGTTTGAACCGGGCCGAGCAGTTCTTC.

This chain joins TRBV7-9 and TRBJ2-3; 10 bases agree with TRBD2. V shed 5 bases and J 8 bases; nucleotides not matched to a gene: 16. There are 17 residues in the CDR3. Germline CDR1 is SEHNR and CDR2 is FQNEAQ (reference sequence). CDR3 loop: CASSHRLPLAGEGTQYF. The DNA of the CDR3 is TGTGCCAGCAGCCATCGCCTCCCGCTAGCGGGAGAGGGTACGCAGTATTTT.

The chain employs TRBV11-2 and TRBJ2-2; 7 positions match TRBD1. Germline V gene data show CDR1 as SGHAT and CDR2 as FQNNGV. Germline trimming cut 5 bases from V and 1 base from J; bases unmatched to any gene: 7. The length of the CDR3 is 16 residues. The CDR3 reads CASSTARQGNTGELFF. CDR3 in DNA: TGTGCCAGCAGCACCGCGCGACAGGGGAACACCGGGGAGCTGTTTTTT.

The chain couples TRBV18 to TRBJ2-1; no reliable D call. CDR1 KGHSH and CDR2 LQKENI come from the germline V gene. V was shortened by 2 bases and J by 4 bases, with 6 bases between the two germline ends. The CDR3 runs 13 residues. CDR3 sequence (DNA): TGTGCCAGCTCACCAGGCTGGTACAATGAGCAGTTCTTC. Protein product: CASSPGWYNEQFF.

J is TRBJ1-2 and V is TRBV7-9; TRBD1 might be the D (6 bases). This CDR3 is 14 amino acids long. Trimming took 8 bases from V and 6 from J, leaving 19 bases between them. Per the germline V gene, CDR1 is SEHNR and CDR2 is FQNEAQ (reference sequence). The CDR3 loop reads CASSEGGYQNGYTF. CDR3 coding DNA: TGTGCCAGCTCCGAGGGGGGATATCAGAATGGCTACACCTTC.

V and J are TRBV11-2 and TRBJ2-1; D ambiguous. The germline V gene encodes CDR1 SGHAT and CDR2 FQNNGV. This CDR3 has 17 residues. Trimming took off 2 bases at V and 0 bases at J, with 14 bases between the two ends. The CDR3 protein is CASSLRGKLASYNEQFF. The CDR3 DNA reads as TGTGCCAGCAGCTTAAGAGGAAAACTTGCCTCCTACAATGAGCAGTTCTTC.

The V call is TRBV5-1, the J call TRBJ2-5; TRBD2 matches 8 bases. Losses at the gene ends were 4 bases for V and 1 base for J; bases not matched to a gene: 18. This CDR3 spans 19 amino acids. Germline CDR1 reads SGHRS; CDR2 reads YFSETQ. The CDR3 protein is CASSTGSYGGAGFQETQYF. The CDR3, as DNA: TGCGCCAGCAGCACCGGAAGCTACGGGGGGGCCGGATTCCAAGAGACCCAGTACTTC.

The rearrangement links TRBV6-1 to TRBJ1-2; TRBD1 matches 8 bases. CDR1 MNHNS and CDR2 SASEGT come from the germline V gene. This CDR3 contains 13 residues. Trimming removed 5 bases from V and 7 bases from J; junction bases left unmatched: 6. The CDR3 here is CASSRTGSSGYTF. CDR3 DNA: TGTGCCAGCAGTCGGACAGGGAGTAGTGGCTACACCTTC.